This passage covers 22 T cell receptor beta chains from one sample sequenced in a study of tumor and adjacent non-tumor tissue in lung cancer. TCRbeta libraries were built with three rounds of nested PCR, modified from ARM-PCR. TCRdb called the multiplex PCR reads again in MiXCR, with one record for every CDR3 protein. The table includes 100,000 to 150,000 distinct CDR3 sequences, over 65% detected once. RNA was extracted from bulk tissue without any cell sorting. Sequencing used lung tumor tissue. The receptor source for this set is a man younger than 40 with non-small cell lung cancer.

By share, this clonotype ranks as large. The V and J genes are TRBV29-1 and TRBJ1-1, with a possible D match to TRBD1 (5 bases). From germline, CDR1 is SQVTM and CDR2 ANQGSEA. The CDR3 is 12 residues long. Deletions cut 4 bases from V and 7 bases from J, with 13 bases between. This CDR3 reads CSVAWQGIEAFF. CDR3 nucleotide sequence: TGCAGCGTTGCATGGCAGGGCATTGAAGCTTTCTTT. The variable domain in full, completed from reference TRBV29-1 and TRBJ1-1, reads SAVISQKPSRDICQRGTSLTIQCQVDSQVTMMFWYRQQPGQSLTLIATANQGSEATYESGFVIDKFPISRPNLTFSTLTVSNMSPEDSSIYLCSVAWQGIEAFFGQGTRLTVV.

The sample holds one count of this clonotype. The V gene is TRBV6-5, the J gene TRBJ2-6; perhaps TRBD1 as D (6 bases). CDR3 length: 17 residues. The V end was cut by 6 bases, the J end by 3 bases, with 18 bases between. CDR1 MNHEY and CDR2 SVGAGI come from the germline V gene. CDR3 sequence reads: CASRWTVESFGANVLTF. The CDR3 DNA reads TGTGCCAGCAGGTGGACAGTGGAAAGCTTTGGGGCCAACGTCCTGACTTTC.

This clonotype occurred many times. The rearrangement joins TRBV20-1 to TRBJ1-5, with a tentative D call TRBD1 (5 bases). CDR3 size: 13 residues. In germline, CDR1 is DFQATT, CDR2 SNEGSKA (reference sequence). Trimming pared 3 bases from V and 7 bases from J, leaving 13 bases between. The CDR3 DNA is TGCAGTGCTAGTCTGGGGGTTAACCAGCCCCAGCATTTT. It codes for CSASLGVNQPQHF.

About this clonotype itself: A much larger clone lies a single base off, so this may be a read error. The chain combines TRBV29-1 with TRBJ2-7; D remains ambiguous. This CDR3 comprises 12 residues. V lost 2 bases and J lost 3, with 8 bases in between. CDR1 SQVTM and CDR2 ANQGSEA come from the germline V gene. The CDR3: CSVEKYNYEQYF. In nucleotides, the CDR3 is TGCAGCGTTGAAAAGTACAACTACGAGCAGTACTTC.

The chain links TRBV11-2 to TRBJ2-1, with 11 bases aligning to TRBD2. Losses at the gene ends were 10 bases for V and 9 bases for J; bases not matched to a gene: 14. Germline loops: CDR1 SGHAT, CDR2 FQNNGV. CDR3 length: 15 amino acids. DNA of the CDR3: TGTGCCAATAGCCCCACTAGCGGGAGTGGTGGTGAGCAGTTCTTC. This sequence encodes CANSPTSGSGGEQFF.

This clonotype occurred a few times. A much larger clone lies one base from this, so it may be a read error. This sequence joins TRBV29-1 and TRBJ2-2; 7 bases agree with TRBD1. The junction had 11 bases not matched to a gene; V was cut back by 7 bases and J by 12 bases. CDR1 is SQVTM and CDR2 is ANQGSEA in the germline V gene. The CDR3 has 12 amino acids. The CDR3 nucleotides read TGCAGCGCCGGAGACAGGGCCCGGAAGCTGTTTTTT. This encodes CSAGDRARKLFF.

With regard to this clonotype: A much larger clone sits a single nucleotide away, making a read error possible. The chain combines TRBV4-2 with TRBJ2-2; D remains ambiguous. Germline loops: CDR1 LGHNA, CDR2 YNFKEQ. V gave up 4 bases and J gave up 3 bases, with 15 bases separating them. CDR3 size: 16 residues. The CDR3 spells CASSPNGRSYTGELFF. DNA for the CDR3: TGTGCCAGCAGCCCCAACGGGCGGTCGTACACCGGGGAGCTGTTTTTT.

This clonotype was seen repeatedly, ten times or more. The chain combines TRBV6-2 or TRBV6-3 with TRBJ2-7; 9 bases are a match to TRBD2. Unmatched junction bases numbered 5, after V lost 8 bases and J lost 0 bases. The CDR3 extends over 14 amino acids. Looked up from germline, CDR1 is MNHEY and CDR2 is SVGEGT. This chain's CDR3 is CASQRLADSYEQYF. CDR3 sequence (DNA): TGTGCCAGCCAGAGACTAGCGGACTCCTACGAGCAGTACTTC.

Points on this clonotype: A single base separates this from a much larger clone, so it may be a read error. The chain joins TRBV11-2 to TRBJ2-1, with 10 bases fitting TRBD2. Germline V gene sequence: CDR1 SGHAT, CDR2 FQNNGV. The CDR3 length is 15 residues. The trim removed 4 bases at V and 9 bases at J, leaving 9 bases unmatched. In DNA form, the CDR3 reads TGTGCCAGCAGCTCGCTAGCGGGAGTAGCGAGTGAGCAGTTCTTC. Translation: CASSSLAGVASEQFF.

With respect to this clonotype: The CDR3 carries no conserved terminal phenylalanine or tryptophan, so it likely arises from a read error. The rearrangement uses TRBV4-1 and TRBJ2-1, with TRBD2 identical over 8 bases. This CDR3 is 18 amino acids long. V lost 7 bases to trimming and J lost 4 bases; unmatched junction nucleotides: 18. Germline V lookup: CDR1 MGHRA, CDR2 YSYEKL. This chain's CDR3 is CASTHFLAGLAQYNEQFL. CDR3 bases: TGCGCCAGCACCCATTTTCTAGCGGGCTTAGCTCAATACAATGAGCAGTTCCTC.

Concerning this clonotype itself: Since a much larger clone is just one base distant, this may be a read error. The CDR3 ends on some other residue instead of the conserved phenylalanine or tryptophan, so this is likely a read error. The chain recombines TRBV6-5 with TRBJ1-2; no clear D. The CDR3 has 17 amino acids. Germline loops: CDR1 MNHEY, CDR2 SVGAGI. The V end lost 0 bases, the J end lost 3 bases, and 17 bases lay between the germline ends. This CDR3 reads CASSYSPESIQDYGYTV. CDR3 bases: TGTGCCAGCAGTTACTCGCCCGAGTCTATTCAGGACTATGGCTACACCGTC.

J is TRBJ2-1 and V is TRBV20-1, with D possibly called TRBD1 or TRBD2 (5 bases each). CDR1 and CDR2 from the germline V gene are DFQATT and SNEGSKA (reference sequence). V was cut by 1 base and J by 2 bases, with 9 bases left in between. The CDR3 length is 14 residues. Written as DNA, the CDR3 is TGCAGTGCTAGAGCTGAGGGGCCCTACAATGAGCAGTTCTTC. Its protein product is CSARAEGPYNEQFF.

Concerning this clonotype itself: This clone may be a read error of a much larger clone one base away. J is TRBJ1-3 and V is TRBV4-1; the D gene is possibly TRBD1 (6 bases). Germline V lookup: CDR1 MGHRA, CDR2 YSYEKL. The CDR3 runs 15 residues. The germline V and J ends were trimmed by 3 bases and 0 bases, with 9 bases remaining between them. The CDR3 DNA sequence: TGCGCCAGCAGCCATGACAGGAGCTCTGGAAACACCATATATTTT. Its protein is CASSHDRSSGNTIYF.

About this clonotype: Without the conserved terminal phenylalanine or tryptophan, this CDR3 likely stems from a read error. The DNA of the CDR3 is TGTGCTAGCAGCTTAATATCCTACGAACAGTACTCC. Its translation: CASSLISYEQYS. The rearrangement joins TRBV11-2 to TRBJ2-7, with D unclear. The CDR3 totals 12 residues. Per germline, CDR1 SGHAT and CDR2 FQNNGV.

This rearrangement joins TRBV7-8 to TRBJ2-7; perhaps TRBD1 as D (7 bases). The V gene lost 5 bases and the J gene lost 4 bases, with 15 bases spanning the gap. The CDR3 loop spans 14 amino acids. Germline CDR1 is SGHVS and CDR2 is FQNEAQ. CDR3 sequence: CASSRRTGGYEQYF. The CDR3 coding sequence is TGTGCCAGCAGCCGTCGGACAGGAGGGTACGAGCAGTACTTC.

The chain combines TRBV5-6 with TRBJ1-2; TRBD1 matches at 7 bases. After removal of 6 bases from V and 7 bases from J, the junction contained 12 bases not matched to a gene. Germline lookup yields CDR1 SGHDT and CDR2 YYEEEE. The CDR3 length is 14 residues. CDR3 protein: CASTRDRSNSGYTF. CDR3 in DNA: TGTGCCAGCACCCGGGACAGATCTAACAGTGGCTACACCTTC.

In the case of this clonotype: Here the CDR3 omits its conserved ending phenylalanine or tryptophan, so a read error is the likely source. The V call is TRBV20-1, the J call TRBJ2-1, with 7 bases aligning to TRBD1. With V trimmed by 0 bases and J by 7 bases, 9 bases remained unmatched. CDR1 DFQATT and CDR2 SNEGSKA come from the germline V gene (reference sequence). The CDR3 contains 15 residues. The CDR3 region has the DNA TGCAGTGCTAGAGATATGGACAGGACTTTTAATGAGCAGTTCTTA. This gives the protein CSARDMDRTFNEQFL.

Regarding this clonotype: An end of the junction does not agree with germline; a read error may underlie this. The chain employs TRBV6-5 and TRBJ2-2; TRBD1 matches at 7 bases. There are 13 residues in the CDR3. From germline, CDR1 is MNHEY and CDR2 SVGAGI. CDR3 sequence reads: CASSTPNTGEPFF. The CDR3 DNA reads as TGTGCCAGTAGTACCCCCAACACAGGGGAGCCGTTTTTT.

This clonotype was detected many times. The genes are TRBV12-3 or TRBV12-4 and TRBJ2-3, with TRBD2 matching over 7 bases. CDR3 length: 15 residues. The V segment lost 5 bases and the J segment 5 bases; nucleotides outside the gene matches: 10. CDR3 region: CASSPTSNRLDTQYF. In DNA form, the CDR3 reads TGTGCCAGCAGTCCGACTAGCAATCGACTAGATACGCAGTATTTT.

In this sample, this clonotype turned up many times. The chain recombines TRBV7-2 with TRBJ2-5, with D possibly TRBD2 on 6 matching bases. From germline, CDR1 is SGHTA and CDR2 FQGNSA. The CDR3 totals 15 residues. The V gene lost 0 bases and the J gene lost 3 bases, with 11 bases spanning the gap. DNA for the CDR3: TGTGCCAGCAGCTTAGCTCGAGCGGGTAAAGAGACCCAGTACTTC. Its translation is CASSLARAGKETQYF.

This clonotype was observed a handful of times. The chain recombines TRBV5-6 with TRBJ2-3; D is unclear. V lost 6 bases, J lost 2 bases, and 13 bases lay in between. The CDR3 spans 14 residues. Germline lookup yields CDR1 SGHDT and CDR2 YYEEEE. This chain's CDR3 is CASIRPLNTDTQYF. The CDR3 nucleotides are TGTGCCAGCATCCGACCCCTAAACACAGATACGCAGTATTTT.

Notes on this clonotype: A much larger clone is a single base away; this may be a read error. The chain uses TRBV4-1 and TRBJ2-3; 10 nucleotides line up with TRBD2. The CDR3 extends over 15 amino acids. CDR1 and CDR2 from the germline V gene are MGHRA and YSYEKL. The CDR3 DNA reads as TGCGCCAGCAGCCAAGATCCTAGCGGGAGTTTTACGCACTATTTT. Amino acids: CASSQDPSGSFTHYF.